This T cell receptor (beta chain) was profiled in a study of OX40 agonist ivuxolimab in advanced cancers. Study-level information: Patients received intravenous ivuxolimab every 2 weeks at 0.01 to 10 mg/kg. Whole-study results and caveats: In general, CD8+ T cells held more expanded clones than CD4+ did, on average. No determination was made of the antigen specificity of the expanded peripheral T cells.

As to this clone: Its antigen is not known.

Sequencing was performed with immunoSEQ multiplex PCR; in TCRdb, only in-frame clones are kept and a portion is missing. The repertoire holds 65,000 to 80,000 clones, with roughly 90% as singletons. The cohort excluded patients with autoimmune disease history or systemic immunosuppression. Trimming pared 5 bases from V and 2 bases from J, leaving 16 bases between. Germline V gives CDR1 SGHTA, CDR2 FQGTGA. CDR3 length: 17 amino acids. Specimen: CD4+ or CD8+ T cells sorted from blood, collected in a trial of the OX40 agonist ivuxolimab. This sequence joins TRBV7-3 and TRBJ2-6, with D maybe TRBD1 (7 bases). The source of this sequence is an adult with an advanced solid tumor such as melanoma, head and neck, liver or kidney cancer. CDR3 region: CASSPRGQGAGANVLTF. Written as DNA, the CDR3 is TGTGCCAGCAGCCCTCGGGGGCAGGGGGCTGGGGCCAACGTCCTGACTTTC.